These T cell receptor beta chains were read from a single sample in a study of identifying expanded T cells in peripheral blood. Sequenced by immunoSEQ multiplex PCR; TCRdb stores in-frame clones only, minus some. The data hold tens of thousands of clones, with roughly 88% observed a single time. The sequenced material came from blood. These TCRs come from a person between 18 and 75 years old in good health. The CDR3 runs from the conserved cysteine through the conserved F or W. A D gene is named only where the DNA matches it firmly. Clone size is not always given. Where it is, it says once, few, many or a class for expanded clones.

clone_size,d_call,j_call,v_call,cdr3_aa,cdr3_nt
.,TRBD2,TRBJ2-1,TRBV5-1,CASWTSGRDEQFF,TGCGCCAGCTGGACTAGCGGGAGAGATGAGCAGTTCTTC
.,.,TRBJ2-7,TRBV5-6,CASSWDTYEQYF,TGTGCCAGCAGCTGGGACACCTACGAGCAGTACTTC
.,TRBD1,TRBJ2-7,TRBV18,CASSPVGTGVGYEQYF,TGTGCCAGCTCACCCGTCGGGACAGGGGTTGGTTACGAGCAGTACTTC
.,.,TRBJ2-5,TRBV9,CASSVSLDGGKTQYF,TGTGCCAGCAGCGTATCCCTAGACGGGGGAAAGACCCAGTACTTC
few,TRBD1,TRBJ2-5,TRBV27,CASSPRTGQEAQYF,TGTGCCAGCAGCCCGAGGACAGGGCAAGAGGCCCAGTACTTC
.,TRBD1,TRBJ2-5,TRBV28,CASSIDRGTQETQYF,TGTGCCAGCAGCATAGACAGGGGGACCCAAGAGACCCAGTACTTC
.,.,TRBJ2-1,TRBV6-1,CASKKNNNEQFF,TGTGCCAGCAAAAAGAACAACAATGAGCAGTTCTTC
.,.,TRBJ2-3,TRBV30,CAWSSYLATSADTQYF,TGTGCCTGGAGTTCGTACCTGGCCACTTCTGCAGATACGCAGTATTTT
once,.,TRBJ2-3,TRBV10-3,CAMSSGASRSDTQYF,TGTGCCATGAGTTCTGGGGCGTCTAGGTCAGATACGCAGTATTTT
.,.,TRBJ2-3,TRBV28,CASSLVEGTDTQYF,TGTGCCAGCAGTTTAGTGGAGGGAACAGATACGCAGTATTTT
.,.,TRBJ1-1,TRBV7-3,CASSLTTENTEAFF,TGTGCCAGCAGCTTAACGACTGAGAACACTGAAGCTTTCTTT
.,.,TRBJ1-2,TRBV30,CACLRGRLPNYGYTF,TGTGCCTGCCTCAGGGGAAGACTTCCTAACTATGGCTACACCTTC
.,.,TRBJ2-7,TRBV9,CASSAPGTSYEQYF,TGTGCCAGCAGCGCTCCCGGGACTTCGTACGAGCAGTACTTC
once,.,TRBJ2-3,TRBV10-3,CASRPNRDRTDTQYF,TGTGCCTCGAGGCCCAACAGGGACCGCACAGATACGCAGTATTTT
.,TRBD1,TRBJ2-4,TRBV7-9,CASSPAGTGDKNIQYF,TGTGCCAGCAGCCCAGCCGGGACAGGGGACAAAAACATTCAGTACTTC
.,.,TRBJ2-2,TRBV6-4,CASSADTTTGELFF,TGTGCCAGCAGTGCCGACACAACCACCGGGGAGCTGTTTTTT
.,.,TRBJ1-5,TRBV30,CAWERGLDQPQHF,TGTGCCTGGGAACGGGGGTTGGATCAGCCCCAGCATTTT
.,TRBD1,TRBJ2-7,TRBV9,CASSEQGSVYEQYF,TGTGCCAGCAGCGAACAGGGGTCGGTTTACGAGCAGTACTTC
few,TRBD2,TRBJ2-7,TRBV27,CASSPLGTGGNEQYF,TGTGCCAGCAGTCCCCTCGGGACGGGGGGAAACGAGCAGTACTTC
.,.,TRBJ1-2,TRBV5-1,CASSSLGYGYTF,TGCGCCAGCAGCTCTTTGGGTTATGGCTACACCTTC
few,TRBD1,TRBJ1-2,TRBV7-3,CASSPLPGQGALSLTF,TGTGCCAGCAGCCCCCTACCGGGACAGGGGGCGCTTTCCCTCACCTTC
.,TRBD2,TRBJ2-1,TRBV10-2,CASSVSSGPSSYNEQFF,TGCGCCAGCAGCGTCTCTAGCGGCCCCAGCTCCTACAATGAGCAGTTCTTC
.,TRBD2,TRBJ2-3,TRBV7-7,CASSPSGGPTDTQYF,TGTGCCAGCAGCCCCAGCGGGGGGCCCACAGATACGCAGTATTTT
.,TRBD1,TRBJ1-5,TRBV28,CASSRDRDQPQHF,TGTGCCAGCAGCCGTGACAGGGATCAGCCCCAGCATTTT
.,TRBD1,TRBJ2-2,TRBV27,CASSLGQGYTGELFF,TGTGCCAGCAGCCTTGGACAGGGATACACCGGGGAGCTGTTTTTT
few,.,TRBJ1-5,TRBV5-6,CASSTGGVRVNQPQHF,TGTGCCAGCAGCACCGGGGGTGTCAGAGTGAATCAGCCCCAGCATTTT
.,TRBD2,TRBJ2-3,TRBV7-3,CASSLSLAGVDTQYF,TGTGCCAGCAGCTTAAGTCTAGCGGGAGTGGATACGCAGTATTTT
.,.,TRBJ1-5,TRBV7-2,CASSPMLDQPQHF,TGTGCCAGCAGCCCAATGCTGGATCAGCCCCAGCATTTT
.,TRBD1,TRBJ2-3,TRBV9,CASSDSTGGTDTQYF,TGTGCCAGCAGTGACTCGACAGGGGGCACAGATACGCAGTATTTT
.,.,TRBJ2-2,TRBV30,CAWSVALGVNTGELFF,TGTGCCTGGAGTGTAGCGCTCGGTGTAAACACCGGGGAGCTGTTTTTT
.,TRBD1,TRBJ1-2,TRBV9,CASSETQGASGYGYTF,TGTGCCAGCAGCGAAACACAGGGGGCGAGTGGCTATGGCTACACCTTC
.,TRBD1,TRBJ2-1,TRBV4-2,CASSHGPGQGRDEQFF,TGTGCCAGCAGCCACGGACCGGGACAGGGTCGCGATGAGCAGTTCTTC
.,.,TRBJ2-6,TRBV28,CASMGSGANVLTF,TGTGCCAGCATGGGCTCTGGGGCCAACGTCCTGACTTTC
.,.,TRBJ1-4,TRBV30,CAWSVPRDFIATNEKLFF,TGTGCCTGGAGTGTCCCAAGGGATTTTATAGCAACTAATGAAAAACTGTTTTTT
.,.,TRBJ2-1,TRBV28,CASSLSHLGLKLF,TGTGCCAGCAGTTTATCCCACCTCGGACTAAAGCTCTTC
.,.,TRBJ1-1,TRBV10-2,CASSVTGHEAFF,TGCGCCAGCAGTGTGACAGGCCATGAAGCTTTCTTT
.,.,TRBJ2-2,TRBV7-3,CASSPGGGELFF,TGTGCCAGCAGCCCCGGAGGCGGGGAGCTGTTTTTT
.,.,TRBJ2-2,TRBV9,CASSVGLPSTGELFF,TGTGCCAGCAGCGTAGGTCTACCGAGCACCGGGGAGCTGTTTTTT
.,TRBD1,TRBJ1-5,TRBV5-1,CASSLEGTGGQPQHF,TGCGCCAGCAGCTTGGAGGGGACAGGTGGTCAGCCCCAGCATTTT
.,TRBD1,TRBJ1-6,TRBV6-5,CASSSTGGGSPLHF,TGTGCCAGCAGTTCGACAGGGGGCGGTTCACCCCTCCACTTT
once,.,TRBJ1-1,TRBV5-1,CASRDGYAEAFF,TGCGCCAGCAGAGACGGGTACGCTGAAGCTTTCTTT
.,TRBD1,TRBJ2-5,TRBV5-4,CASRTGIGETQYF,TGTGCCAGCAGGACAGGGATAGGGGAGACCCAGTACTTC
.,.,TRBJ1-2,TRBV5-5,CASSSQGIYGYTF,TGTGCCAGCAGCTCTCAGGGGATCTATGGCTACACCTTC
.,TRBD2,TRBJ2-2,TRBV25-1,CASSGTSGGADRELFF,TGTGCCAGCAGTGGTACTAGCGGGGGGGCCGATCGGGAGCTGTTTTTT
.,TRBD1,TRBJ1-3,TRBV10-3,CAISAGTAPGNTIYF,TGTGCCATCAGCGCGGGGACAGCACCGGGAAACACCATATATTTT
.,.,TRBJ1-4,TRBV4-2,CASSQALRTTINEKLFF,TGTGCCAGCAGCCAAGCACTCAGAACGACAATAAATGAAAAACTGTTTTTT
.,TRBD2,TRBJ2-1,TRBV6-1,CASSPSSGGADEQFF,TGTGCCAGCAGCCCTTCTAGCGGGGGGGCTGATGAGCAGTTCTTC
.,TRBD2,TRBJ2-3,TRBV28,CASSFPSGGAPDTQYF,TGTGCCAGCAGTTTTCCTAGCGGGGGGGCACCAGATACGCAGTATTTT
few,TRBD2,TRBJ2-1,TRBV6-4,CASSSGLAGSNEQFF,TGTGCCAGCAGCTCGGGACTAGCGGGGAGCAATGAGCAGTTCTTC
.,.,TRBJ2-7,TRBV7-8,CASSLARYEQYF,TGTGCCAGCAGCTTAGCGCGGTACGAGCAGTACTTC
.,TRBD1,TRBJ1-5,TRBV5-5,CASQEAGQDSLPNQPQHF,TGTGCCAGCCAAGAGGCCGGACAGGACTCCCTACCTAATCAGCCCCAGCATTTT
.,TRBD2,TRBJ2-5,TRBV2,CASSESLAATQYF,TGTGCCAGCAGTGAAAGTCTAGCGGCGACCCAGTACTTC
once,TRBD2,TRBJ2-1,TRBV30,CAWSVAGVRTNEQFF,TGTGCCTGGAGTGTTGCGGGGGTAAGGACCAATGAGCAGTTCTTC
.,.,TRBJ2-3,TRBV9,CASSVEGRPTDTQYF,TGTGCCAGCAGCGTAGAGGGCCGACCGACAGATACGCAGTATTTT
once,.,TRBJ2-1,TRBV6-5,CASSSEGGGGADEQFF,TGTGCCAGCAGTTCAGAGGGAGGGGGGGGCGCGGATGAGCAGTTCTTC
.,.,TRBJ2-1,TRBV10-3,CAISESIRGASSYNEQFF,TGTGCCATCAGTGAGTCGATCCGCGGGGCAAGCTCCTACAATGAGCAGTTCTTC
.,.,TRBJ1-3,TRBV5-5,CASSRGGAYSGNTIYF,TGTGCCAGCAGCCGCGGGGGGGCTTACTCTGGAAACACCATATATTTT
few,.,TRBJ1-2,TRBV5-1,CASKGSIRGDGYTF,TGCGCCAGCAAGGGATCCATAAGGGGTGATGGCTACACCTTC
.,TRBD2,TRBJ2-7,TRBV7-2,CASSLGTSGFAEQYF,TGTGCCAGCAGCTTAGGGACTAGTGGGTTTGCCGAGCAGTACTTC